The 26 T cell receptor beta chains below all came from one sample that was sequenced in a study of T cells in Graves' hyperthyroidism and ophthalmopathy. Amplified regions were TCR beta CDR3 sequences from RNA transcripts. HTBI primers were the set used in a first-round RT-PCR of the TCR CDR3. TCRdb reanalysed the multiplex PCR reads using MiXCR and keeps one entry per CDR3 protein. The top ten hold 13% to 15% of the sample, which has roughly 420,000 distinct CDR3 sequences, 15% to 17% seen once. Material: blood. The receptor source for this set is a woman in her late teens or twenties with Graves' hyperthyroidism.

V usage is TRBV20-1 and J usage is TRBJ2-3, with 9 bases fitting TRBD2. Germline V CDR1 and CDR2: DFQATT, SNEGSKA (reference sequence). V shed 4 bases and J 4 bases; nucleotides not matched to a gene: 6. The CDR3 is 14 amino acids. CDR3 coding DNA: TGCAGTGCTATCTCAGCGGGGGGCGCAGATACGCAGTATTTT. Amino acids: CSAISAGGADTQYF.

This clonotype was counted a few times. The chain joins TRBV19 to TRBJ1-5; no definite D call. The CDR3 consists of 14 residues. Germline V gives CDR1 LNHDA, CDR2 SQIVND (reference sequence). Trimming stripped 2 bases from V and 6 bases from J, with 11 bases between. The CDR3 sequence: CASSIPGFGQPQHF. The CDR3 DNA sequence: TGTGCCAGTAGTATACCTGGGTTCGGTCAGCCCCAGCATTTT.

This clonotype was observed a handful of times. CDR3 in amino acids: CASSPHYPKTSTEAFF. CDR3 bases: TGTGCCAGCAGTCCCCATTACCCGAAAACGAGCACTGAAGCTTTCTTT. The chain uses TRBV2 and TRBJ1-1; unclear D gene. The CDR3 has 16 residues. V lost 5 bases, J lost 4 bases, and 20 bases lay in between. Germline loops: CDR1 SNHLY, CDR2 FYNNEI.

The rearrangement links TRBV20-1 to TRBJ2-2, with 15 bases lining up with TRBD2. The CDR3 is made up of 17 amino acids. Trimming took 1 base from V and 0 from J; bases not matched to a gene: 0. Germline V gives CDR1 DFQATT, CDR2 SNEGSKA (reference sequence). The DNA of the CDR3 is TGCAGTGCTAGAGGGACTAGCGGGAGGGCGAACACCGGGGAGCTGTTTTTT. It yields the protein CSARGTSGRANTGELFF.

This clonotype was picked up many times. The chain couples TRBV6-1 to TRBJ1-1, with 7 bases fitting TRBD1. From germline, CDR1 is MNHNS and CDR2 SASEGT. V shed 2 bases, J shed 7 bases, and the junction held 1 base outside the gene matches. The CDR3 loop spans 12 amino acids. This chain's CDR3 is CASSERGLEAFF. DNA of the CDR3: TGTGCCAGCAGTGAAAGGGGGCTTGAAGCTTTCTTT.

A remark on this clonotype: The CDR3 ends on some other residue instead of the conserved phenylalanine or tryptophan, so this is likely a read error. This sequence joins TRBV29-1 and TRBJ1-1; D not certain. V lost 1 base and J lost 3, with 6 bases in between. CDR1 is SQVTM and CDR2 is ANQGSEA in the germline V gene. There are 12 residues in the CDR3. The CDR3 DNA is TGCAGCGTTGAAGCAGAGTACACTGAAGCTTTCCTT. Translation: CSVEAEYTEAFL.

This clonotype was found many times. The rearrangement joins TRBV6-1 to TRBJ2-5, with TRBD2 matching over 10 bases. The J segment lost 5 bases and the V segment lost 8 bases, leaving 8 bases of the junction unmatched. Germline values: CDR1 MNHNS, CDR2 SASEGT. CDR3 size: 14 residues. Here the CDR3 DNA reads TGTGCCAGCCGTCCGGGACTAGCGACGGAGACCCAGTACTTC. Translating gives CASRPGLATETQYF.

This clonotype was observed at least ten times. The chain joins TRBV7-9 to TRBJ1-4, with 7 bases lining up with TRBD1. The V and J ends lost 5 bases and 6 bases, in that order; junction bases with no gene match: 6. The length of the CDR3 is 14 residues. Germline CDR1 and CDR2: SEHNR and FQNEAQ (reference sequence). The CDR3 here is CASSEGQLHEKLFF. CDR3 DNA sequence: TGTGCCAGCAGCGAGGGACAGCTCCATGAAAAACTGTTTTTT.

This clonotype was observed many times. The chain carries TRBV6-1 and TRBJ1-1; D is unresolved. V lost 8 bases and J lost 0, with 10 bases in between. CDR3 size: 13 residues. Germline V CDR1 and CDR2: MNHNS, SASEGT. The CDR3 nucleotides are TGTGCCAGCGGTGGACTCATGAACACTGAAGCTTTCTTT. Translating gives CASGGLMNTEAFF.

This clonotype has a count of ten or more. The chain uses TRBV29-1 and TRBJ2-3; the D gene is possibly TRBD2 (6 bases). V shed 4 bases and J shed 2 bases, with 16 bases lying between them. CDR1 SQVTM and CDR2 ANQGSEA come from the germline V gene. The CDR3 length is 15 residues. CDR3 region: CSVGGPGGNTDTQYF. CDR3 nucleotides: TGCAGCGTTGGGGGCCCAGGCGGGAACACAGATACGCAGTATTTT.

This clonotype occurred many times. This sequence joins TRBV28 and TRBJ2-7; TRBD2 aligns across 12 bases. Losses at the gene ends were 8 bases for V and 2 bases for J; bases not matched to a gene: 4. The V gene's germline CDR1 is MDHEN and CDR2 SYDVKM. This CDR3 is 14 amino acids long. The CDR3 sequence is CASGTSGRPYEQYF. As DNA, the CDR3 is TGTGCCAGCGGAACTAGCGGGAGGCCCTACGAGCAGTACTTC.

The chain couples TRBV7-3 to TRBJ1-1, with 11 nucleotides matching TRBD1. The V segment lost 3 bases and the J segment 5 bases; nucleotides outside the gene matches: 5. The CDR3 sequence is 15 residues long. The V gene's germline CDR1 is SGHTA and CDR2 FQGTGA. The CDR3 spells CASSFTGTGGTEAFF. The CDR3 DNA reads as TGTGCCAGCAGCTTTACCGGGACAGGGGGTACTGAAGCTTTCTTT.

V usage is TRBV9 and J usage is TRBJ1-6; possibly TRBD1 for D (6 bases). The CDR3 loop spans 14 amino acids. The germline V and J ends were trimmed by 0 bases and 8 bases, with 9 bases remaining between them. Germline V lookup: CDR1 SGDLS, CDR2 YYNGEE. The CDR3 nucleotides read TGTGCCAGCAGCGTAGGGGGACAACATTCACCCCTCCACTTT. Translation gives CASSVGGQHSPLHF.

Ten or more counts support this clonotype. The chain recombines TRBV7-8 with TRBJ2-3; 7 bases fit TRBD1. With 5 bases clipped from V and 0 bases from J, the junction kept 11 bases outside the gene matches. The CDR3 covers 17 residues. Germline CDR1 and CDR2: SGHVS and FQNEAQ. The CDR3 is CASSTRTTGDSTDTQYF. Written as DNA, the CDR3 is TGTGCCAGCAGCACCCGAACCACAGGGGATAGCACAGATACGCAGTATTTT.

This clonotype was observed a few times. V is TRBV28 and J is TRBJ2-1; a weak D match, TRBD2 (7 bases). Per germline, CDR1 MDHEN and CDR2 SYDVKM. CDR3 length: 17 residues. V was clipped by 0 bases and J by 6 bases, with 18 bases between them. In DNA, the CDR3 is TGTGCCAGCAGTTTATGGCCCCCCCCGGGGGGCGGCAATGAGCAGTTCTTC. This encodes CASSLWPPPGGGNEQFF.

This clonotype was recorded at least ten times. V and J are TRBV11-2 and TRBJ1-1; D gene ambiguous. The CDR3 is made up of 15 amino acids. With 1 base removed from V and 0 bases from J, the gap between germline ends came to 9 bases. Germline-derived CDR1 and CDR2 are SGHAT and FQNNGV. CDR3 bases: TGTGCCAGCAGCTTAGTTTCGAACATGAACACTGAAGCTTTCTTT. Translated, it gives CASSLVSNMNTEAFF.

This clonotype has more than one count but fewer than ten. The chain links TRBV7-9 to TRBJ1-2; 7 bases agree with TRBD1. Germline V gene sequence: CDR1 SEHNR, CDR2 FQNEAQ (reference sequence). This CDR3 contains 13 residues. V gave up 5 bases and J gave up 8 bases; unmatched junction bases: 8. CDR3 coding DNA: TGTGCCAGCAGCCCGACAGGGCCCCTAGGCTACACCTTC. Protein sequence: CASSPTGPLGYTF.

The CDR3 reads CASRGTLGPGELFF. CDR3 DNA: TGTGCCAGCAGGGGGACTCTAGGTCCCGGGGAGCTGTTTTTT. This rearrangement joins TRBV6-2 or TRBV6-3 to TRBJ2-2; D is possibly TRBD2 (6 bases). Trimming took off 6 bases at V and 6 bases at J, with 14 bases between the two ends. The length of the CDR3 is 14 residues. The germline V gene encodes CDR1 MNHEY and CDR2 SVGEGT.

There are many counts of this clonotype. The rearrangement links TRBV24-1 to TRBJ2-3; 11 bases are a match to TRBD2. The CDR3 runs 13 residues. Germline V gene lookup returns CDR1 KGHDR and CDR2 SFDVKD. Unmatched junction bases numbered 2, after V lost 8 bases and J lost 5 bases. DNA of the CDR3: TGTGCCACCACCGGACTAGCGGGAGATACGCAGTATTTT. Its translation is CATTGLAGDTQYF.

This clonotype has a count of ten or more. The rearrangement joins TRBV29-1 to TRBJ2-5; D ambiguous. V gave up 1 base and J gave up 2 bases, with 8 bases separating them. This CDR3 region has 13 residues. Germline loops: CDR1 SQVTM, CDR2 ANQGSEA. The CDR3 DNA is TGCAGCGTTGAAGTGACTCCTCAAGAGACCCAGTACTTC. This encodes CSVEVTPQETQYF.

V and J are TRBV2 and TRBJ2-2; D possibly corresponds to TRBD1 (5 bases). The CDR3 runs 15 residues. CDR1 is SNHLY, CDR2 FYNNEI, per germline. The V end lost 3 bases, the J end lost 3 bases, and 11 bases lay between the germline ends. CDR3 sequence reads: CASSDAGLYTGELFF. The CDR3 DNA is TGTGCCAGCAGTGACGCAGGGCTCTACACCGGGGAGCTGTTTTTT.

This clonotype was recorded at least ten times. The chain uses TRBV2 and TRBJ1-1; no reliable D call. Germline V gene lookup returns CDR1 SNHLY and CDR2 FYNNEI. This CDR3 spans 16 amino acids. Trimming stripped 3 bases from V and 0 bases from J, with 14 bases between. The CDR3 here is CASSDRSSILNTEAFF. CDR3 DNA: TGTGCCAGCAGTGATAGGTCTTCCATTCTGAACACTGAAGCTTTCTTT.

This clonotype was seen at least ten times. CDR3 protein: CASSLGARAGELFF. The CDR3 DNA is TGTGCCAGCAGTTTGGGGGCGCGGGCCGGGGAGCTGTTTTTT. This sequence joins TRBV12-3 or TRBV12-4 and TRBJ2-2, with D possibly TRBD1 on 6 matching bases. The V end lost 3 bases, the J end lost 6 bases, and 11 bases lay between the germline ends. The CDR3 is made up of 14 amino acids.

This clonotype has at least ten counts. V is TRBV18 and J is TRBJ2-3; 8 positions agree with TRBD1. The CDR3 length is 14 residues. From germline, CDR1 is KGHSH and CDR2 LQKENI. J was trimmed by 5 bases and V by 5 bases; bases with no gene match: 6. The CDR3 region is CASSSKTGEDTQYF. CDR3 coding DNA: TGTGCCAGCTCATCAAAGACAGGGGAAGATACGCAGTATTTT.

In its sample, this clonotype was seen many times. This chain joins TRBV7-2 and TRBJ2-7, with 8 bases lining up with TRBD1. Per germline, CDR1 SGHTA and CDR2 FQGNSA. This CDR3 has 15 amino acids. Trimming took 6 bases from V and 1 from J; bases not matched to a gene: 8. The CDR3 is CASRSRTGRSYEQYF. In DNA form, the CDR3 reads TGTGCCAGCAGATCAAGGACAGGGAGGTCCTACGAGCAGTACTTC.

Ten or more counts support this clonotype. CDR3 bases: TGCAGTGCTCGACTAGCGGGGGGGAATGAGCAGTTCTTC. This translates into CSARLAGGNEQFF. The rearrangement joins TRBV20-1 to TRBJ2-1; 14 nucleotides match TRBD2. V lost 5 bases to trimming and J lost 7 bases; unmatched junction nucleotides: 1. Germline V gene lookup returns CDR1 DFQATT and CDR2 SNEGSKA (reference sequence). The CDR3 is 13 amino acids.